Below, one T cell receptor (beta chain) is given with its context. Its specificity is unknown. This entry belongs to a study of T cells expressing NK-cell markers. Study as a whole: Beta-chain profiling covered CD3+CD56+NKG2C+, CD3+CD56+NKG2C- and CD3+CD56-NKG2C+ sorted subsets. Most of the eight sequenced donors tested HCMV-seropositive; one tested seronegative.

Study-level points and caveats: A range of 1.0-7.0% of CD8+ T cells consisted of dominant NKG2C+ clonotypes in more than five donors. The study left the HCMV specificity of expanded NKG2C+ T cell clones unresolved.

Reprocessing the 5' RACE reads, TCRdb reports a single entry for every CDR3 protein and omits DNA. This listing includes 350,000 to 400,000 distinct CDR3 sequences. This clonotype was sampled from a woman in her 50s in good health. Sequenced material: blood T cells: a sorted CD56 or NKG2C T cell subset, CD4+ or CD8+ T cells, or bulk PBMC T cells (not recorded which).

CDR3 sequence reads: CASSLSGSYGYTF. This chain connects TRBV12-3 or TRBV12-4 to TRBJ1-2. The CDR3 length is 13 residues.